A single sample gave rise to the 30 T cell receptor beta chains below, sequenced in a study of beta chain features in type 1 diabetes. Every isolated RNA sample was fully reverse transcribed, so sequencing captured expressed TCRB transcripts. Only in-frame clones appear in the TCRdb table, and some are missing; sequencing was by immunoSEQ multiplex PCR. Of about 210,000 clones in the sample, approximately 11% were seen once. Material for sequencing was central memory CD4+ T cells from blood. The receptor source for this set is a man younger than 35 in good health.

V usage is TRBV7-9 and J usage is TRBJ2-1, with unresolved D. The germline V gene encodes CDR1 SEHNR and CDR2 FQNEAQ (reference sequence). This CDR3 region has 14 residues. V was pared by 4 bases and J by 6 bases, with 13 bases between. The CDR3 loop is CASSSVTYGNEQFF. In DNA, the CDR3 is TGTGCCAGCAGCTCCGTTACTTACGGCAATGAGCAGTTCTTC.

This clone was observed a few times. The V call is TRBV6-5, the J call TRBJ2-1, with 9 nucleotides matching TRBD1. Per the germline V gene, CDR1 is MNHEY and CDR2 is SVGAGI. The CDR3 consists of 14 residues. The V and J ends lost 6 bases and 8 bases, in that order; junction bases with no gene match: 8. The CDR3 region has the DNA TGTGCCAGCAGGATGGACAGGGGAGGGTATGAGCAGTTCTTC. It specifies CASRMDRGGYEQFF.

This clone came up many times. The chain carries TRBV2 and TRBJ1-1, with D unclear. Germline V gene sequence: CDR1 SNHLY, CDR2 FYNNEI. The CDR3 sequence is 11 residues long. The germline V and J ends were trimmed by 4 bases and 10 bases, with 10 bases remaining between them. CDR3: CASSVGVGAFF. The CDR3 nucleotides are TGTGCCAGCAGTGTTGGTGTAGGAGCTTTCTTT.

The chain uses TRBV2 and TRBJ2-5; D is possibly TRBD2 (6 bases). V was pared by 11 bases and J by 5 bases, with 15 bases between. The CDR3 is 12 residues long. Per the germline V gene, CDR1 is SNHLY and CDR2 is FYNNEI. CDR3 nucleotide sequence: TGTGCCGGCGGGGTCCGTGGGGAGACCCAGTACTTC. Its protein is CAGGVRGETQYF.

This chain links TRBV5-1 with TRBJ2-7; 11 nucleotides align to TRBD2. J gave up 9 bases and V 3 bases, and 14 bases lay outside the gene matches. The CDR3 is 16 amino acids. Germline V gene sequence: CDR1 SGHRS, CDR2 YFSETQ. This chain's CDR3 is CASSSGLADLAGGQYF. For the CDR3, the DNA is TGCGCCAGCAGCTCGGGACTAGCGGACCTTGCCGGCGGGCAGTACTTC. Drawing the rest from reference TRBV5-1 and TRBJ2-7, the complete variable domain is KAGVTQTPRYLIKTRGQQVTLSCSPISGHRSVSWYQQTPGQGLQFLFEYFSETQRNKGNFPGRFSGRQFSNSRSEMNVSTLELGDSALYLCASSSGLADLAGGQYFGPGTRLTVT.

This clone rates as medium-sized (0.01 to 0.1%). The chain combines TRBV19 with TRBJ2-1, with 12 bases matching TRBD2. CDR3 length: 15 residues. With 6 bases clipped from V and 6 bases from J, the junction kept 6 bases outside the gene matches. Germline V gene sequence: CDR1 LNHDA, CDR2 SQIVND (reference sequence). The CDR3 DNA reads TGTGCCAGTAGCCCCACTAGCGGGAGGCCCAATGAGCAGTTCTTC. Its protein product is CASSPTSGRPNEQFF. Combining the CDR3 with reference TRBV19 and TRBJ2-1 gives the whole variable domain DGGITQSPKYLFRKEGQNVTLSCEQNLNHDAMYWYRQDPGQGLRLIYYSQIVNDFQKGDIAEGYSVSREKKESFPLTVTSAQKNPTAFYLCASSPTSGRPNEQFFGPGTRLTVL.

This clone was detected a few times. J is TRBJ2-1 and V is TRBV2; D is ambiguous. Germline V gene sequence: CDR1 SNHLY, CDR2 FYNNEI. The CDR3 totals 15 residues. Trimming took off 4 bases at V and 0 bases at J, with 10 bases between the two ends. The CDR3 region is CASSGGVSSYNEQFF. CDR3 nucleotide sequence: TGTGCCAGCAGTGGGGGTGTTAGCTCCTACAATGAGCAGTTCTTC.

The rearrangement links TRBV4-2 to TRBJ2-1; possible D gene TRBD1, 6 bases. The CDR3 loop spans 15 amino acids. Trimming took off 0 bases at V and 5 bases at J, with 11 bases between the two ends. Germline V gene data show CDR1 as LGHNA and CDR2 as YNFKEQ. The DNA for the CDR3 is TGTGCCAGCAGCCAAGAGGGGGCAGACGACAATGAGCAGTTCTTC. Protein: CASSQEGADDNEQFF.

In this sample, this clone turned up once. This chain links TRBV18 with TRBJ1-2; D unclear. Germline CDR1 and CDR2: KGHSH and LQKENI. V gave up 2 bases and J gave up 2 bases, with 12 bases separating them. The CDR3 loop spans 15 amino acids. CDR3 coding DNA: TGTGCCAGCTCACCATCATGGGGTGTCAACTATGGCTACACCTTC. Encoded protein: CASSPSWGVNYGYTF.

This clone appeared a few times. The chain has TRBV7-2 and TRBJ2-7, with TRBD1 identical over 7 bases. From germline, CDR1 is SGHTA and CDR2 FQGNSA. V lost 4 bases and J lost 6; bases outside the gene matches: 9. The CDR3 extends over 14 amino acids. CDR3 DNA sequence: TGTGCCAGCAGCTCTTACAGGGGTTCGGGCGAGCAGTACTTC. Amino acids: CASSSYRGSGEQYF.

The chain combines TRBV29-1 with TRBJ1-2; D is uncertain. Germline V lookup: CDR1 SQVTM, CDR2 ANQGSEA. Trimming removed 3 bases from V and 2 bases from J, with 4 bases in between. The CDR3 consists of 11 residues. The CDR3 loop is CSVDRNYGYTF. The CDR3 DNA reads TGCAGCGTTGACAGGAACTATGGCTACACCTTC.

This clone occurred a few times. The chain has TRBV27 and TRBJ1-2; the D is unclear. The V and J ends lost 2 bases and 7 bases respectively, with 11 bases between them. The CDR3 contains 13 residues. Germline CDR1 reads MNHEY; CDR2 reads SMNVEV (reference sequence). This chain's CDR3 is CASSLRESGGYTF. CDR3 DNA sequence: TGTGCCAGCAGTTTACGTGAGTCTGGTGGCTACACCTTC.

This clone occurred a few times. V and J are TRBV7-2 and TRBJ2-7, with TRBD2 identical over 12 bases. The CDR3 has 14 residues. After removal of 5 bases from V and 12 bases from J, the junction contained 11 bases not matched to a gene. Germline-derived CDR1 and CDR2 are SGHTA and FQGNSA. This chain's CDR3 is CASSPGVTSGRVYF. The CDR3 DNA sequence: TGTGCCAGCAGCCCGGGGGTGACTAGCGGGAGAGTGTACTTC.

The chain has TRBV30 and TRBJ2-1; D may be TRBD2 (6 bases). V gave up 3 bases and J gave up 8 bases, with 20 bases separating them. The V gene's germline CDR1 is GTSNPN and CDR2 SVGIG (reference sequence). This CDR3 spans 15 amino acids. DNA of the CDR3: TGTGCCTGGAGGCTGGACTGGGCCCCGGGGGATGAGCAGTTCTTC. It codes for CAWRLDWAPGDEQFF.

The rearrangement links TRBV30 to TRBJ1-5; D is uncertain. CDR3 size: 13 residues. Germline values: CDR1 GTSNPN, CDR2 SVGIG (reference sequence). The V end lost 0 bases, the J end lost 1 base, and 4 bases lay between the germline ends. In nucleotides, the CDR3 is TGTGCCTGGAGTGTAACAAGCAATCAGCCCCAGCATTTT. Its translation is CAWSVTSNQPQHF.

In this sample, this clone turned up many times. Other DNA sequences in the same sample also yield this CDR3. The chain couples TRBV14 to TRBJ1-1; D not certain. V lost 0 bases to trimming and J lost 4 bases, with 9 bases between them. Looked up from germline, CDR1 is SGHDN and CDR2 is FVKESK. This CDR3 has 14 residues. CDR3 coding DNA: TGTGCCAGCAGCCAAGAATGGTGGAGCACTGAAGCTTTCTTT. Residues: CASSQEWWSTEAFF.

This clone has a count of ten or more. In the same sample, other DNA sequences code for this CDR3. CDR3 sequence (DNA): TGTGCCAGCAGTCCAAAAGGCCCTTACGAGCAGTACTTC. Its translation is CASSPKGPYEQYF. The chain combines TRBV7-9 with TRBJ2-7; D gene uncertain. CDR3 length: 13 residues. The germline V and J ends were trimmed by 6 bases and 4 bases, with 13 bases remaining between them. CDR1 is SEHNR and CDR2 is FQNEAQ in the germline V gene (reference sequence).

This clone was detected only a few times. The chain carries TRBV30 and TRBJ2-1; weak D call: TRBD1 (6 bases). The CDR3 is 15 residues long. The germline CDR1 and CDR2 sequences are GTSNPN and SVGIG (reference sequence). V was trimmed by 4 bases and J by 8 bases, leaving 21 bases between them. The CDR3 region has the DNA TGTGCCTGGAAAGTGGGGGCCGCGGTGTCGGATGAGCAGTTCTTC. Translating gives CAWKVGAAVSDEQFF.

V and J are TRBV4-3 and TRBJ2-7; weak D call: TRBD2 (6 bases). The CDR3 spans 14 residues. Trimming left V 8 bases short and J 2 bases short, with 16 bases between. The germline gives CDR1 LGHNA, CDR2 YSLEER. The CDR3 sequence is CASSRGLRTYEQYF. CDR3 in DNA: TGCGCCAGCTCCCGGGGACTTCGTACCTACGAGCAGTACTTC.

This clone was detected a few times. The V and J genes are TRBV25-1 and TRBJ2-5; D is tentatively TRBD1 or TRBD2 (6 bases each). The germline CDR1 and CDR2 sequences are MGHDK and SYGVNS. Deletions cut 4 bases from V and 3 bases from J, with 15 bases between. The CDR3 is made up of 15 amino acids. CDR3 in amino acids: CASSGSRGAKETQYF. The CDR3 DNA sequence: TGTGCCAGCAGTGGCTCGAGGGGGGCGAAAGAGACCCAGTACTTC.

This clone was counted only a few times. An end of the junction differs from the germline gene, which may be a read error. The V and J genes are TRBV4-1 and TRBJ2-5, with unresolved D. The germline CDR1 and CDR2 sequences are MGHRA and YSYEKL. The length of the CDR3 is 15 residues. CDR3 sequence: CASSQVARVRETQYF. In nucleotides, the CDR3 is TGCGCCAGCAGTCAAGTCGCCCGAGTAAGGGAGACCCAGTACTTC.

This clone was seen more than once but under ten times. The chain links TRBV10-3 to TRBJ2-5, with D perhaps assigned TRBD1 or TRBD2 (7 bases each). The end of the DNA is better explained by TRBJ2-7, so the J call may be wrong. Germline CDR1 and CDR2: ENHRY and SYGVKD. The CDR3 loop spans 15 amino acids. This CDR3 reads CAISEWEGAAYEQYF. The CDR3 DNA is TGTGCCATCAGTGAGTGGGAGGGGGCTGCCTACGAGCAGTACTTC.

This clone occurred many times. The sample has other DNA sequences that encode this CDR3 too. The V call is TRBV5-1, the J call TRBJ2-7; perhaps TRBD2 as D (5 bases). The germline gives CDR1 SGHRS, CDR2 YFSETQ. Between the trimmed V and J ends, which lost 1 base and 3 bases, there was a span of 14 bases. This CDR3 has 15 residues. CDR3 DNA: TGCGCCAGCAGCTTGACGTCTGGGAGCGGCTACGAGCAGTACTTC. Protein sequence: CASSLTSGSGYEQYF.

This clone has more than one count but fewer than ten. The chain recombines TRBV7-9 with TRBJ2-5; D is perhaps TRBD1 (6 bases). TRBJ2-7 matches the DNA end more closely, so the J call is doubtful. Germline values: CDR1 SEHNR, CDR2 FQNEAQ (reference sequence). This CDR3 has 15 amino acids. The CDR3: CASSPEDRHSYEQYF. The CDR3 DNA reads TGTGCCAGCAGCCCGGAGGACAGACACTCCTACGAGCAGTACTTC.

This clone was counted a few times. V is TRBV29-1 and J is TRBJ2-7; D unresolved. CDR1 and CDR2 from the germline V gene are SQVTM and ANQGSEA. Trimming shortened V by 6 bases and J by 0 bases, and 15 bases separated the two germline ends. The CDR3 sequence is 14 residues long. Here the CDR3 reads CSVLRTGSSYEQYF. CDR3 coding DNA: TGCAGCGTCTTAAGGACCGGTAGCTCCTACGAGCAGTACTTC.

V gene TRBV7-9 combines with J gene TRBJ1-2; the D is unclear. The germline V gene encodes CDR1 SEHNR and CDR2 FQNEAQ (reference sequence). The CDR3 is made up of 12 amino acids. Trimming pared 5 bases from V and 3 bases from J, leaving 7 bases between. This CDR3 reads CASSQRDYGYTF. The CDR3 DNA is TGTGCCAGCAGCCAGAGGGACTATGGCTACACCTTC.

This clone appeared a few times. At one end, the junction sequence differs from germline, possibly due to a read error. The chain joins TRBV5-4 to TRBJ2-1; 8 bases are a match to TRBD2. Germline V gene sequence: CDR1 SGHNT, CDR2 YYREEE (reference sequence). The CDR3 has 15 residues. Here the CDR3 reads CASSQEGGRISEQFF. DNA of the CDR3: TGCGCCAGCAGCCAAGAGGGCGGGAGGATCAGTGAGCAGTTCTTC.

This clone was counted a few times. This sequence joins TRBV27 and TRBJ2-3; the match to TRBD2 covers 7 bases. CDR1 and CDR2 (germline): MNHEY, SMNVEV (reference sequence). This CDR3 spans 17 amino acids. J gave up 7 bases and V 0 bases, and 13 bases lay outside the gene matches. DNA for the CDR3: TGTGCCAGCAGTTTATCTTTCCGCGGGAGTGGACGGAATACGCAGTATTTT. This translates into CASSLSFRGSGRNTQYF.

The table lists this clone with a few counts. This rearrangement joins TRBV2 to TRBJ2-7; 14 bases map to TRBD2. This CDR3 is 14 amino acids long. Per the germline V gene, CDR1 is SNHLY and CDR2 is FYNNEI. The junction had 1 base not matched to a gene; V was cut back by 6 bases and J by 3 bases. The CDR3 DNA reads as TGTGCCAGCAGAGGGACTAGCGGGAGCTACGAGCAGTACTTC. It codes for CASRGTSGSYEQYF.

The sample holds a few counts of this clone. The chain is built from TRBV7-2 and TRBJ1-1; D gene uncertain. V lost 5 bases and J lost 5, with 18 bases in between. Germline V lookup: CDR1 SGHTA, CDR2 FQGNSA. The CDR3 consists of 15 residues. Here the CDR3 DNA reads TGTGCCAGCAGCCAGGCCGGGAGGGAGAGGACTGAAGCTTTCTTT. This sequence encodes CASSQAGRERTEAFF.